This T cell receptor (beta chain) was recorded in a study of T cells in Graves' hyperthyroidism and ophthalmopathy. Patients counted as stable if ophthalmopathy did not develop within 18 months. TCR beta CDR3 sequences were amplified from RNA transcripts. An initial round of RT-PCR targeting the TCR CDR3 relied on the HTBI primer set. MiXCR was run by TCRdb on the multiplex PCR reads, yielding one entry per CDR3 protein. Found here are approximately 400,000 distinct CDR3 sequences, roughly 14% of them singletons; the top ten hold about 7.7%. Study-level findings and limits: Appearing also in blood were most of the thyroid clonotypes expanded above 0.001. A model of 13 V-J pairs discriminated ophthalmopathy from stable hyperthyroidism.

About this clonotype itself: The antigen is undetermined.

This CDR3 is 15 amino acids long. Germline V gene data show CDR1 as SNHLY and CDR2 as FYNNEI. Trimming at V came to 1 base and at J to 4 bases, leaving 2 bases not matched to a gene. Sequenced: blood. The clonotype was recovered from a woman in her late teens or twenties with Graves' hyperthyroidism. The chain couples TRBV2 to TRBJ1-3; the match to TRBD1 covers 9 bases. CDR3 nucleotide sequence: TGTGCCAGCAGTGAAGGGACAGGGGTCGGAAACACCATATATTTT. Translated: CASSEGTGVGNTIYF.